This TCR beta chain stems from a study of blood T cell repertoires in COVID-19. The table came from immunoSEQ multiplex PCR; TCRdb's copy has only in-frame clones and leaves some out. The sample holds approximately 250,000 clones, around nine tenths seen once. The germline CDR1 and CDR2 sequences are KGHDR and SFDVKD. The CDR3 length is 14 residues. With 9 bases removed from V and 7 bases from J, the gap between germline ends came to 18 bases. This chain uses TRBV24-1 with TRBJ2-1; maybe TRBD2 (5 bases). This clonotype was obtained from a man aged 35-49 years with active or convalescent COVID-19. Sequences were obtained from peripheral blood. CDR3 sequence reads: CATGGSTGMNEQFF. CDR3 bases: TGTGCCACCGGAGGAAGTACCGGGATGAATGAGCAGTTCTTC.